This TCR beta chain appears in the sequencing data of a study of blood T cell repertoires in COVID-19. Germline assignment: CDR1 MNHEY and CDR2 SVGAGI. CDR3 size: 14 residues. V was clipped by 7 bases and J by 5 bases; unmatched bases: 9. Sequencing was performed with immunoSEQ multiplex PCR; in TCRdb, only in-frame clones are kept and a portion is missing. This table holds about 150,000 clones, over 70% found once. The chain joins TRBV6-5 to TRBJ2-5, with 8 bases matching TRBD2. Source material: peripheral blood. The sequence was obtained from a man at least 80 years old with acute or convalescent COVID-19. The CDR3 DNA follows: TGTGCCAGCAACCGGGAGGGCCGAGGGGAGACCCAGTACTTC. Its translation: CASNREGRGETQYF.